This T cell receptor (beta chain) comes out of a study of shared clonotypes between healthy human individuals. Background on the study: For every donor, three CD4 naive, three CD4 memory, two CD8 naive and one CD8 memory plates were used.

The CDR3 extends over 11 amino acids. In germline, CDR1 is MGHDK, CDR2 SYGVNS. Trimming left V 3 bases short and J 7 bases short, with 7 bases between. CD45RO-negative cells were positively selected for CCR7, leaving out terminally differentiated effector memory CD45RA+ cells. Sequencing used immunoSEQ multiplex PCR; TCRdb keeps in-frame clones, though not all of them. The sample has more than 2 million clones; roughly 94% are singletons. The rearrangement links TRBV25-1 to TRBJ2-7; D is unclear. This clonotype originated in a man younger than 30 in good health. The sequenced sample consisted of naive CD8+ T cells sorted from blood. In nucleotides, the CDR3 is TGTGCCAGCAGTGACAGGTATGAGCAGTACTTC. This sequence encodes CASSDRYEQYF.